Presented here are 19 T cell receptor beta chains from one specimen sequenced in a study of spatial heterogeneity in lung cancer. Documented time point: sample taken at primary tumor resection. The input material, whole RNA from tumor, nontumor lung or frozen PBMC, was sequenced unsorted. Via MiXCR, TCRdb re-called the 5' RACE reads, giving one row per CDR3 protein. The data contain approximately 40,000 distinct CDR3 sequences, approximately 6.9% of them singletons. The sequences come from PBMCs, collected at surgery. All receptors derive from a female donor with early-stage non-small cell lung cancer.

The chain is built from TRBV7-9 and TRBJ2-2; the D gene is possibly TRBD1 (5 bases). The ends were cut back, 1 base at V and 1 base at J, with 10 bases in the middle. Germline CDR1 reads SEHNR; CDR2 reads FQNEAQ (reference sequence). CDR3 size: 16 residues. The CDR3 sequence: CASSLERQGNTGELFF. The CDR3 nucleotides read TGTGCCAGCAGCTTAGAGAGGCAGGGGAACACCGGGGAGCTGTTTTTT.

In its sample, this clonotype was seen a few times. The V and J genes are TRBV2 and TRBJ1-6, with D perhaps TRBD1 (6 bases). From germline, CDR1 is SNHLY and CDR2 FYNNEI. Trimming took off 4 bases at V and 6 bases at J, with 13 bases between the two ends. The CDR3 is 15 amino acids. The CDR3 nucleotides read TGTGCCAGCAGTGCCAGGACAGTGGGTAATTCACCCCTCCACTTT. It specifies CASSARTVGNSPLHF.

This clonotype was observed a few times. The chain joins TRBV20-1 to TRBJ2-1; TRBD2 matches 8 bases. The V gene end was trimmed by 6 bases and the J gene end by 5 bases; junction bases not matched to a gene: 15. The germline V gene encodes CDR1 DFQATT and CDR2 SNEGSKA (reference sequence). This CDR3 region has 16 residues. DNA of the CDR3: TGCAGTGCCCCCCTCCCTACGGGGGGGCGGAACAATGAGCAGTTCTTC. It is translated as CSAPLPTGGRNNEQFF.

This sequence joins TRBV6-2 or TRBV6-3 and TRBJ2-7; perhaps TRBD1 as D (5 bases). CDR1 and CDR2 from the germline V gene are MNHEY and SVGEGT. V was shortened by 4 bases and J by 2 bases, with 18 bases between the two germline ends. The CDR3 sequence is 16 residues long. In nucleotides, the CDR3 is TGTGCCAGCAGTTTGGCCGACAGTCTTCAACCCTACGAGCAGTACTTC. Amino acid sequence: CASSLADSLQPYEQYF.

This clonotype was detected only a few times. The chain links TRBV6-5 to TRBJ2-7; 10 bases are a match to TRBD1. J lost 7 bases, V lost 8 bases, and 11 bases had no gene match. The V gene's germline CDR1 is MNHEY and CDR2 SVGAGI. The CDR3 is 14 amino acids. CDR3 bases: TGTGCCAGCCATACCCGGGACAGGGGAGGGGAGCAGTACTTC. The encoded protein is CASHTRDRGGEQYF.

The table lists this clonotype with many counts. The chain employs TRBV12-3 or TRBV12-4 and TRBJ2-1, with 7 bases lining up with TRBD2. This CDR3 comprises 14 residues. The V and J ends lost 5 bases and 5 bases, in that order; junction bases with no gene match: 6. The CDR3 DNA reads TGTGCCAGCAGTCCCCTCAGCGGGAACAATGAGCAGTTCTTC. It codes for CASSPLSGNNEQFF.

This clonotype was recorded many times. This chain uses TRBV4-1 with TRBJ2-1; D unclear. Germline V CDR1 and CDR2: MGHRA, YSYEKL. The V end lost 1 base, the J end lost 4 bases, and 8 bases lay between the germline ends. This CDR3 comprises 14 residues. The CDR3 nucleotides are TGCGCCAGCAGCCAAGGTCCGCTGTACAATGAGCAGTTCTTC. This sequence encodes CASSQGPLYNEQFF.

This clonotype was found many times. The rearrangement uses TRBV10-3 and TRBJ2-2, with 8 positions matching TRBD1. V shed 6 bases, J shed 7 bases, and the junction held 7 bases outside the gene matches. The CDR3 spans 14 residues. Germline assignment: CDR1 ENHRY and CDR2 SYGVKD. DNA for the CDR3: TGTGCCATCAGGCAGGGGGCGGACGGCGGGGAGCTGTTTTTT. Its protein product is CAIRQGADGGELFF.

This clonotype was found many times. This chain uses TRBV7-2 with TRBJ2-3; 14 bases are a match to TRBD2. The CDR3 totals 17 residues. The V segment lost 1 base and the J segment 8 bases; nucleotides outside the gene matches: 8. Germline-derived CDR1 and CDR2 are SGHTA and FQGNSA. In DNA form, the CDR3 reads TGTGCCAGCAGCTTAGGAGCAGGGACTAGCGGGGGAGGTACGCAGTATTTT. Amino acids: CASSLGAGTSGGGTQYF. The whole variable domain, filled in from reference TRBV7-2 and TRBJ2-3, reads GAGVSQSPSNKVTEKGKDVELRCDPISGHTALYWYRQSLGQGLEFLIYFQGNSAPDKSGLPSDRFSAERTGGSVSTLTIQRTQQEDSAVYLCASSLGAGTSGGGTQYFGPGTRLTVL.

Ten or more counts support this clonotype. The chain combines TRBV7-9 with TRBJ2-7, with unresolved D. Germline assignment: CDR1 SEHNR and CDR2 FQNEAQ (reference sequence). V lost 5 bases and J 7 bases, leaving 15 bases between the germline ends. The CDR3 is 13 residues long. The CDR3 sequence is CASSPPGSWEQYF. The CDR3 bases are TGTGCCAGCAGCCCACCGGGCTCCTGGGAGCAGTACTTC.

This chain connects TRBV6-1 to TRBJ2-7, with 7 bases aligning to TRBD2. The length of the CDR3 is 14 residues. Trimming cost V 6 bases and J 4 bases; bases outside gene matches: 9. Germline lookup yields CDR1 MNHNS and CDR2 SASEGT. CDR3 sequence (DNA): TGTGCCAGCAGCCGGGAAAGGGAGGGGTACGAGCAGTACTTC. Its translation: CASSREREGYEQYF.

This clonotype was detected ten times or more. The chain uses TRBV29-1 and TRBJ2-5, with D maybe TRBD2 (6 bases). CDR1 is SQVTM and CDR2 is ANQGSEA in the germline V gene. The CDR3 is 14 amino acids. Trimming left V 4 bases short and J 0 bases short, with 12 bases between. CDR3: CSVVPSEYQETQYF. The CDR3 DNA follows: TGCAGCGTTGTTCCTAGCGAGTACCAAGAGACCCAGTACTTC.

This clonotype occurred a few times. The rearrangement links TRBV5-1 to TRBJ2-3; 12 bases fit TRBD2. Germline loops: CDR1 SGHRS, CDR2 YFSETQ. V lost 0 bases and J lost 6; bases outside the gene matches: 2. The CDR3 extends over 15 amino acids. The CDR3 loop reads CASSLGLAGADTQYF. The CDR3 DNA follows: TGCGCCAGCAGCTTGGGACTAGCGGGGGCCGATACGCAGTATTTT.

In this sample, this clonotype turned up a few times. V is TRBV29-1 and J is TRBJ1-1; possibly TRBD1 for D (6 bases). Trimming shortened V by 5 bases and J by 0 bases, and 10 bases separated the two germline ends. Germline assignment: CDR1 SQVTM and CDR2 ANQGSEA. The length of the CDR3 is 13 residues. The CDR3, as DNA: TGCAGCGTTTACAGGGTTGTGAACACTGAAGCTTTCTTT. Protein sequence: CSVYRVVNTEAFF.

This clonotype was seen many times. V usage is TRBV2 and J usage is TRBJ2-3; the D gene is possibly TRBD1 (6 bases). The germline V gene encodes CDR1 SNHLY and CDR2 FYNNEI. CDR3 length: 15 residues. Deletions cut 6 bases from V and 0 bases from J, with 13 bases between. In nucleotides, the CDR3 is TGTGCCAGCAGAGCCCGGGACACTAGCACAGATACGCAGTATTTT. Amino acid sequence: CASRARDTSTDTQYF.

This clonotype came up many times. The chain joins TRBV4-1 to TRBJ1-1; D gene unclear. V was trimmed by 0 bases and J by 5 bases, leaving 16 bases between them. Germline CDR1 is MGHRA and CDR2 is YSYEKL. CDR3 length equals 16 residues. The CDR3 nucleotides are TGCGCCAGCAGCCAAGATCGGAGCAGCCGGCAGACTGAAGCTTTCTTT. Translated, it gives CASSQDRSSRQTEAFF.

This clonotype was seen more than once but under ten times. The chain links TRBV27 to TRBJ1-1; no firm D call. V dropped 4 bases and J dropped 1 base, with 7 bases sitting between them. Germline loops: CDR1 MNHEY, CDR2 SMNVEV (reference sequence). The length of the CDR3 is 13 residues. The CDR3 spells CASSWERNTEAFF. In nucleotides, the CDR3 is TGTGCCAGCAGTTGGGAGAGGAACACTGAAGCTTTCTTT.

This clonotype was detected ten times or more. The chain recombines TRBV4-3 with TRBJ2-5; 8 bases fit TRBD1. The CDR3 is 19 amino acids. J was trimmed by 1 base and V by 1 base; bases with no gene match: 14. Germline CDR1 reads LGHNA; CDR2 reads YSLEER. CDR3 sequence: CASSQVPGRGLWVQETQYF. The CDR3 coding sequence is TGCGCCAGCAGCCAAGTTCCGGGCAGGGGGCTTTGGGTCCAAGAGACCCAGTACTTC.

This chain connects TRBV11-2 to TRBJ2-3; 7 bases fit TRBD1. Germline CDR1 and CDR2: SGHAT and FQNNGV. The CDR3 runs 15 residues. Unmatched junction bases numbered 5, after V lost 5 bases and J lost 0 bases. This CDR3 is CASSANRGSTDTQYF. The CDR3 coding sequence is TGTGCCAGCAGCGCCAACAGGGGTAGCACAGATACGCAGTATTTT. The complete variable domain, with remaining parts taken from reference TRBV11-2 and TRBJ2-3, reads EAGVAQSPRYKIIEKRQSVAFWCNPISGHATLYWYQQILGQGPKLLIQFQNNGVVDDSQLPKDRFSAERLKGVDSTLKIQPAKLEDSAVYLCASSANRGSTDTQYFGPGTRLTVL.